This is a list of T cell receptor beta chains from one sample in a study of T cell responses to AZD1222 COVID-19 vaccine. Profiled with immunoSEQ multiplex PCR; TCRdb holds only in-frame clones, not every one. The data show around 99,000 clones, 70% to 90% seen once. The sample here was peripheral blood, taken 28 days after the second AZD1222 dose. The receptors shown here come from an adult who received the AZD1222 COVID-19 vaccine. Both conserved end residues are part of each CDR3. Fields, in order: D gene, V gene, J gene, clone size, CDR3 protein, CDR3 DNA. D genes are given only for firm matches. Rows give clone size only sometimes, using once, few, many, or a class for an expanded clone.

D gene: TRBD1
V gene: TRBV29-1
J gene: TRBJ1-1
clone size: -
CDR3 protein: CSVHGQGSTEAFF
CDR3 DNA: TGCAGCGTTCATGGACAGGGAAGCACTGAAGCTTTCTTT

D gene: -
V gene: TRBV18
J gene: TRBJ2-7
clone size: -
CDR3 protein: CASTSSYEQYF
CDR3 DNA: TGTGCCTCGACGTCCTCCTACGAGCAGTACTTC

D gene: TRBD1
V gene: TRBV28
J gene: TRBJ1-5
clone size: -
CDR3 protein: CASSPPPLTGQGNGQPQHF
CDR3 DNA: TGTGCCAGCAGCCCTCCCCCCCTAACGGGACAGGGAAACGGACAGCCCCAGCATTTT

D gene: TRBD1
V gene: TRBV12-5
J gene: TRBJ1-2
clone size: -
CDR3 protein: CASGTTGGRAGYTF
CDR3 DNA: TGTGCTAGTGGTACCACAGGGGGTCGGGCTGGCTACACCTTC

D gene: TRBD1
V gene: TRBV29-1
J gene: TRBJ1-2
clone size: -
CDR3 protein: CSVVPRGSPNYGYTF
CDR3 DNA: TGCAGCGTCGTTCCCAGGGGGAGTCCTAACTATGGCTACACCTTC

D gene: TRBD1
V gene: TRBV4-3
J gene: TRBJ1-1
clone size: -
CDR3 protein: CASSGRDSKAEAFF
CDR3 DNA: TGCGCCAGCAGCGGCCGGGACAGTAAAGCTGAAGCTTTCTTT

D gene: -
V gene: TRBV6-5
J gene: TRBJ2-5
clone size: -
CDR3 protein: CASNLRGKGETQYF
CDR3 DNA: TGTGCCAGCAATCTTCGGGGCAAGGGGGAGACCCAGTACTTC

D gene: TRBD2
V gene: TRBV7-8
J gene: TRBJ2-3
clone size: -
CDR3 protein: CASSLEVVTSGRAGTDTQYF
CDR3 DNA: TGTGCCAGCAGCTTAGAGGTAGTAACTAGCGGGAGGGCCGGCACAGATACGCAGTATTTT

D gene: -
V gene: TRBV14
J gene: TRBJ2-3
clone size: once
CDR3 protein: CASSQDLALSTDTQYF
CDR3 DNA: TGTGCCAGCAGCCAAGACCTAGCGCTAAGCACAGATACGCAGTATTTT

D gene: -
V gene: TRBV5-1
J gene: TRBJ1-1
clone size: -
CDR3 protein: CASSLEWSMNTEAFF
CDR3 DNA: TGCGCCAGCAGCTTGGAATGGAGTATGAACACTGAAGCTTTCTTT

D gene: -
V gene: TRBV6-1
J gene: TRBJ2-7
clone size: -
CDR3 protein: CASSEDFYEQYF
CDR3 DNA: TGTGCCAGCAGTGAGGACTTCTACGAGCAGTACTTC

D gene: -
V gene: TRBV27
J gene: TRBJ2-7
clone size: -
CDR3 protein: CASSLRGGLYEQYF
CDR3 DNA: TGTGCCAGCAGTCTCAGGGGAGGTCTCTACGAGCAGTACTTC

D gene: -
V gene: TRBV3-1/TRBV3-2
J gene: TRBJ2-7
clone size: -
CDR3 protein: CASSQEARGVYEQYF
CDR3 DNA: TGTGCCAGCAGCCAAGAGGCCAGGGGGGTCTACGAGCAGTACTTC

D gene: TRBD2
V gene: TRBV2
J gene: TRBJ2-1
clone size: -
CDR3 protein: CASSGQLAGGNEQFF
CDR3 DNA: TGTGCCAGCAGTGGACAGCTAGCGGGCGGGAATGAGCAGTTCTTC

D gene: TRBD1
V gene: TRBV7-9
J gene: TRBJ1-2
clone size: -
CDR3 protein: CASILSGQGPSNYGYTF
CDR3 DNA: TGTGCCAGCATTCTTTCGGGACAGGGACCTTCTAACTATGGCTACACCTTC

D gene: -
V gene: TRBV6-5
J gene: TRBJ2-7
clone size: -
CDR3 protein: CASSSLPGGSSYEQYF
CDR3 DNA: TGTGCCAGCAGTTCCCTTCCAGGGGGGAGCTCCTACGAGCAGTACTTC

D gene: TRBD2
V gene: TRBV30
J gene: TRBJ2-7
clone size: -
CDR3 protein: CAGRRGASEQYF
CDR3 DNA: TGTGCCGGACGGCGGGGGGCCTCCGAGCAGTACTTC

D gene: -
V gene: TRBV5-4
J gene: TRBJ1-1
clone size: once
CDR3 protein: CASQGVMNTEAFF
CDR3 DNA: TGTGCCAGCCAAGGCGTCATGAACACTGAAGCTTTCTTT